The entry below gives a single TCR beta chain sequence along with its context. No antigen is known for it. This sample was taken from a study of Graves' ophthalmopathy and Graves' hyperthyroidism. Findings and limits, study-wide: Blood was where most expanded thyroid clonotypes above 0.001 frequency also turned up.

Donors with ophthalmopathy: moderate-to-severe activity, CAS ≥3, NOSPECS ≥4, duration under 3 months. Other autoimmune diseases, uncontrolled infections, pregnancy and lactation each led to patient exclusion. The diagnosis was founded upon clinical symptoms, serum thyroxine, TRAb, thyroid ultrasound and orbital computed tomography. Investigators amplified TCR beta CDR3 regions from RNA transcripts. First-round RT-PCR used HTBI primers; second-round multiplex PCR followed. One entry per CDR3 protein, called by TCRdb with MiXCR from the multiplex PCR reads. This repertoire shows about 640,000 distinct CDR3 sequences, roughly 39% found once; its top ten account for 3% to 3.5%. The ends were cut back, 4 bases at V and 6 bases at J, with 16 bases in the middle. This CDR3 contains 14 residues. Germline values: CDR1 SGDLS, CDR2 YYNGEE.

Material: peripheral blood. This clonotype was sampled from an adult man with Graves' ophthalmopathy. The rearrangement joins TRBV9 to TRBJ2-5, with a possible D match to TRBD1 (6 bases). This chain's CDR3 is CASSSGARGKTQYF. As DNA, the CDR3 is TGTGCCAGCAGCTCAGGGGCACGAGGGAAGACCCAGTACTTC. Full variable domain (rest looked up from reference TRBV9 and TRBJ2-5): DSGVTQTPKHLITATGQRVTLRCSPRSGDLSVYWYQQSLDQGLQFLIQYYNGEERAKGNILERFSAQQFPDLHSELNLSSLELGDSALYFCASSSGARGKTQYFGPGTRLLVL.